The sequence of this TCR beta chain was determined in a study of CD8 T cells in Susac syndrome. Overall study: Active disease was present in about 6 of the sequenced Susac syndrome patients, whereas under 10 of them were in remission.

The sequenced target, TCR beta, came from blood CD8+ and CD4+ T cells. The V gene end was trimmed by 4 bases and the J gene end by 0 bases; junction bases not matched to a gene: 9. This CDR3 is 16 amino acids long. The germline gives CDR1 SQVTM, CDR2 ANQGSEA. After extraction with the RNeasy kit, roughly 0.45 to 1 ug of the RNA was reverse transcribed using random hexamers. An immunoSEQ multiplex PCR generated amplified TCR beta CDR3 products spanning 54 Vbeta and 13 Jbeta. TCRdb re-analysed the immunoSEQ multiplex PCR reads in MiXCR, keeping a single row per CDR3 protein. The sample lists about 150,000 distinct CDR3 sequences; approximately 95% were seen once. The study, taken as a whole, reports: The CD4+ T cell repertoires, which came from Susac syndrome patients, showed no sign of clonal expansion.

Turning to this clonotype: Its target is unknown.

Sequenced sample: CD4+ T cells from PBMCs. The gene calls are TRBV29-1 and TRBJ2-1; 7 bases align to TRBD2. The sequence came from a human donor with Susac syndrome. CDR3 sequence (DNA): TGCAGCGTTGTTCCGACTAGCAGGAGCTCCTACAATGAGCAGTTCTTC. Protein sequence: CSVVPTSRSSYNEQFF.